A single sample gave rise to the 24 T cell receptor beta chains below, sequenced in a study of blood T cells in healthy people across ages. A sample-barcoded 5' primer and a J-beta primer mix were used in a second PCR of roughly 7 to 11 cycles. TCRdb fed the 5' RACE reads into MiXCR, producing one record per CDR3 protein. Here the sample spans around 1,000,000 distinct CDR3 sequences, around two fifths being singletons. The sequenced material came from blood. These receptors originate from a man between 18 and 35 years old in good health.

The V gene is TRBV20-1, the J gene TRBJ2-1, with a weak D call TRBD2 (6 bases). The CDR3 has 14 amino acids. V was pared by 1 base and J by 5 bases, with 12 bases between. Per the germline V gene, CDR1 is DFQATT and CDR2 is SNEGSKA (reference sequence). CDR3 coding DNA: TGCAGTGCTAGAGTCGGGGGACGGGACAATGAGCAGTTCTTC. This gives the protein CSARVGGRDNEQFF.

This clonotype has only a few counts. The V gene is TRBV4-1, the J gene TRBJ1-2; 8 nucleotides match TRBD1. V gave up 1 base and J gave up 5 bases; unmatched junction bases: 9. The CDR3 consists of 16 residues. Germline CDR1 reads MGHRA; CDR2 reads YSYEKL. The CDR3: CASSQAWAGGRYGYTF. The CDR3 DNA reads TGCGCCAGCAGCCAAGCTTGGGCAGGGGGCAGGTATGGCTACACCTTC.

This clonotype has only a few counts. The chain uses TRBV5-1 and TRBJ2-1; TRBD2 might be the D (6 bases). Germline CDR1 reads SGHRS; CDR2 reads YFSETQ. V was clipped by 0 bases and J by 3 bases, with 10 bases between them. The length of the CDR3 is 15 residues. The CDR3 loop is CASSLDGGDYNEQFF. The CDR3 DNA follows: TGCGCCAGCAGCTTGGACGGGGGTGACTACAATGAGCAGTTCTTC.

In DNA form, the CDR3 reads TGTGCCAGCAGTCCGACTAGCGGTTACAATGAGCAGTTCTTC. Residues: CASSPTSGYNEQFF. The rearrangement links TRBV7-3 to TRBJ2-1; 9 bases are shared with TRBD2. The length of the CDR3 is 14 residues. CDR1 and CDR2 from the germline V gene are SGHTA and FQGTGA. Losses at the gene ends were 6 bases for V and 4 bases for J; bases not matched to a gene: 4.

This chain joins TRBV6-5 and TRBJ1-1; D uncertain. The CDR3 sequence is 13 residues long. CDR1 MNHEY and CDR2 SVGAGI come from the germline V gene. The germline V and J ends were trimmed by 6 bases and 6 bases, with 14 bases remaining between them. CDR3 sequence reads: CASSPGGWAEAFF. CDR3 coding DNA: TGTGCCAGCAGCCCCGGTGGGTGGGCTGAAGCTTTCTTT.

This clonotype has ten or more counts. This sequence joins TRBV29-1 and TRBJ2-1; tentatively, D is TRBD1 (6 bases). There are 14 residues in the CDR3. The V and J ends lost 6 bases and 14 bases respectively, with 26 bases between them. Germline assignment: CDR1 SQVTM and CDR2 ANQGSEA. The CDR3 here is CSVVGGTRANGEFF. CDR3 nucleotides: TGCAGCGTGGTGGGTGGGACAAGGGCTAATGGGGAGTTCTTC.

The rearrangement uses TRBV29-1 and TRBJ2-1; possibly TRBD2 for D (6 bases). Near its end, the DNA agrees better with TRBJ2-7, so the J call may be wrong. The germline CDR1 and CDR2 sequences are SQVTM and ANQGSEA. The CDR3 runs 16 residues. The CDR3 nucleotides are TGCAGCGTTGAATCCCCGGCGGAGGGCTCCTACAATGAGCAGTACTTC. This gives the protein CSVESPAEGSYNEQYF.

V gene TRBV12-3 or TRBV12-4 combines with J gene TRBJ1-5; 9 bases are a match to TRBD1. Losses at the gene ends were 4 bases for V and 6 bases for J; bases not matched to a gene: 10. The CDR3 sequence is 16 residues long. In DNA form, the CDR3 reads TGTGCCAGCAGTTCGGACAGGGGTCGGCCATCTCAGCCCCAGCATTTT. It encodes CASSSDRGRPSQPQHF.

This clonotype was seen more than once but under ten times. This chain connects TRBV11-2 to TRBJ2-7; D is possibly TRBD1 (5 bases). The germline gives CDR1 SGHAT, CDR2 FQNNGV. This CDR3 has 16 amino acids. V was shortened by 1 base and J by 1 base, with 14 bases between the two germline ends. CDR3 region: CASSLGTGSTSYEQYF. The CDR3 nucleotides read TGTGCCAGCAGCTTAGGTACAGGATCGACTTCCTACGAGCAGTACTTC.

This clonotype was seen more than once but under ten times. The gene calls are TRBV10-3 and TRBJ2-5, with TRBD1 as a possible D gene (6 bases). V lost 4 bases and J 1 base, leaving 10 bases between the germline ends. The CDR3 sequence is 14 residues long. Germline V gene lookup returns CDR1 ENHRY and CDR2 SYGVKD. The CDR3 coding sequence is TGTGCCATCAGTGCCGGGACACCCCAAGAGACCCAGTACTTC. It yields the protein CAISAGTPQETQYF.

This clonotype was observed a handful of times. The genes are TRBV3-1 and TRBJ2-3, with D possibly TRBD2 on 6 matching bases. CDR1 and CDR2 from the germline V gene are LGHDT and YNNKEL (reference sequence). This CDR3 contains 19 residues. V lost 7 bases and J 2 bases, leaving 28 bases between the germline ends. The CDR3 sequence: CASTTHFWGGRQNTDTQYF. For the CDR3, the DNA is TGTGCCAGCACCACCCATTTCTGGGGAGGCCGCCAGAACACAGATACGCAGTATTTT.

A word on this clonotype: A read error may account for a junction end that differs from germline. V is TRBV13 and J is TRBJ2-1; the D gene is possibly TRBD2 (6 bases). Looked up from germline, CDR1 is PRHDT and CDR2 is FYEKMQ (reference sequence). The CDR3 consists of 15 residues. DNA of the CDR3: TGTGCCAGCAGTTTAGGGCGGGGTCCTAACAATGAGCAGTTCTTC. It is translated as CASSLGRGPNNEQFF.

The chain uses TRBV9 and TRBJ2-5; 7 nucleotides match TRBD1. After removal of 3 bases from V and 11 bases from J, the junction contained 16 bases not matched to a gene. CDR3 length equals 15 residues. Germline V gives CDR1 SGDLS, CDR2 YYNGEE. DNA of the CDR3: TGTGCCAGCAGCGCGTGGGACAGCCCTTACAATGAGCAGTACTTC. Amino acid sequence: CASSAWDSPYNEQYF.

The chain couples TRBV20-1 to TRBJ1-1, with a weak D call TRBD1 (6 bases). This CDR3 contains 14 residues. CDR1 is DFQATT and CDR2 is SNEGSKA in the germline V gene (reference sequence). Trimming removed 7 bases from V and 1 base from J, with 16 bases in between. The CDR3 sequence is CSVVVGASNTEAFF. As DNA, the CDR3 is TGCAGTGTAGTGGTGGGGGCCTCGAACACTGAAGCTTTCTTT.

The chain links TRBV2 to TRBJ1-5, with TRBD1 matching 9 bases. V dropped 8 bases and J dropped 2; count of bases not matched to a gene: 7. The CDR3 loop spans 15 amino acids. In germline, CDR1 is SNHLY, CDR2 FYNNEI. The DNA of the CDR3 is TGTGCCAGCGGGACAGGGAGTGGGGGCAATCAGCCCCAGCATTTT. Its translation is CASGTGSGGNQPQHF. The full variable domain, completed using reference TRBV2 and TRBJ1-5, is EPEVTQTPSHQVTQMGQEVILRCVPISNHLYFYWYRQILGQKVEFLVSFYNNEISEKSEIFDDQFSVERPDGSNFTLKIRSTKLEDSAMYFCASGTGSGGNQPQHFGDGTRLSIL.

This chain uses TRBV9 with TRBJ2-5, with TRBD1 identical over 9 bases. V dropped 1 base and J dropped 4; count of bases not matched to a gene: 2. Germline V gene sequence: CDR1 SGDLS, CDR2 YYNGEE. The CDR3 has 14 amino acids. The CDR3 reads CASSVHRGRETQYF. The CDR3 coding sequence is TGTGCCAGCAGCGTACACAGGGGGCGAGAGACCCAGTACTTC.

The rearrangement uses TRBV6-2 or TRBV6-3 and TRBJ2-3, with D possibly being TRBD2 (6 bases). V dropped 6 bases and J dropped 3 bases, with 13 bases sitting between them. This CDR3 comprises 14 residues. CDR1 is MNHEY and CDR2 is SVGEGT in the germline V gene. CDR3 nucleotides: TGTGCCAGCAGGGCTAGCGTAGGGACAGATACGCAGTATTTT. The encoded protein is CASRASVGTDTQYF.

This chain links TRBV7-2 with TRBJ2-2; D might be TRBD1 or TRBD2, each matching 6 bases. The germline CDR1 and CDR2 sequences are SGHTA and FQGNSA. There are 15 residues in the CDR3. Trimming left V 5 bases short and J 5 bases short, with 15 bases between. The CDR3 coding sequence is TGTGCCAGCAGCCCTGAGGGGGGCGAGACCGGGGAGCTGTTTTTT. It specifies CASSPEGGETGELFF.

This clonotype came up many times. The chain employs TRBV6-5 and TRBJ2-1, with 8 bases lining up with TRBD2. From germline, CDR1 is MNHEY and CDR2 SVGAGI. J gave up 0 bases and V 6 bases, and 4 bases lay outside the gene matches. The CDR3 consists of 15 residues. DNA for the CDR3: TGTGCCAGCAGGTCAAGCGGGGGCTCCTACAATGAGCAGTTCTTC. Encoded protein: CASRSSGGSYNEQFF.

The chain has TRBV10-3 and TRBJ1-1; no clear D gene. Germline V CDR1 and CDR2: ENHRY, SYGVKD. Trimming took 5 bases from V and 7 from J, leaving 17 bases between them. The CDR3 loop spans 14 amino acids. The CDR3 here is CAISTGIKGNEAFF. CDR3 sequence (DNA): TGTGCCATCAGTACGGGTATTAAGGGTAATGAAGCTTTCTTT.

This clonotype was counted a few times. The genes are TRBV12-3 or TRBV12-4 and TRBJ1-6; 12 bases fit TRBD1. Unmatched junction bases numbered 4, after V lost 3 bases and J lost 7 bases. This CDR3 has 16 residues. The CDR3 DNA follows: TGTGCCAGCAGTTTGGGACAGGGGGCTTGGAATTCACCCCTCCACTTT. Its protein product is CASSLGQGAWNSPLHF.

V usage is TRBV6-6 and J usage is TRBJ2-3; 10 nucleotides agree with TRBD1. The CDR3 covers 13 residues. The trim removed 6 bases at V and 6 bases at J, leaving 3 bases unmatched. Germline CDR1 reads MNHNY; CDR2 reads SVGAGI (reference sequence). CDR3 nucleotide sequence: TGTGCCAGCAGAGGGGACAGGGGTGATACGCAGTATTTT. Encoded protein: CASRGDRGDTQYF.

The CDR3 bases are TGTGCCAGCAGTGAAGCGGATAGCAATCAGCCCCAGCATTTT. It encodes CASSEADSNQPQHF. The V gene is TRBV2, the J gene TRBJ1-5; no firm D call. The CDR3 has 14 amino acids. V gave up 0 bases and J gave up 0 bases, with 3 bases separating them. CDR1 is SNHLY, CDR2 FYNNEI, per germline.

This clonotype is a singleton in its sample. The chain employs TRBV25-1 and TRBJ1-1, with no clear D. V was shortened by 1 base and J by 11 bases, with 11 bases between the two germline ends. Germline CDR1 is MGHDK and CDR2 is SYGVNS. The CDR3 extends over 12 amino acids. The CDR3: CASSESTGHAFF. CDR3 sequence (DNA): TGTGCCAGCAGTGAATCAACGGGCCACGCTTTCTTT.